This TCR beta chain was recorded in a study of T cell changes during pregnancy in multiple sclerosis. Germline-derived CDR1 and CDR2 are SGHKS and YYEKEE (reference sequence). The CDR3 spans 14 residues. V shed 0 bases and J shed 2 bases, with 9 bases lying between them. Sequencing was performed with immunoSEQ multiplex PCR; in TCRdb, only in-frame clones are kept and a portion is missing. The sample includes 55,000 to 80,000 clones, approximately 94% of them seen just once. Sequenced here: CD8+ T cells from peripheral blood mononuclear cells, sampled in the second trimester of pregnancy. This sequence joins TRBV5-5 and TRBJ2-7; D is perhaps TRBD2 (6 bases). This TCR derives from a female donor with multiple sclerosis, enrolled in a pregnancy study. The CDR3 spells CASSLVGGPYEQYF. The DNA for the CDR3 is TGTGCCAGCAGCTTGGTGGGGGGTCCCTACGAGCAGTACTTC.